The rows below give T cell receptor beta chains drawn from one sample of a study of blood T cells in healthy people across ages. TCRdb reprocessed the 5' RACE reads with MiXCR, giving one entry per CDR3 protein. The sample records around 1,900,000 distinct CDR3 sequences, about 39% being singletons. The specimen sequenced was blood. These receptors all come from a human donor in good health. CDR3s include the opening cysteine and the closing phenylalanine or tryptophan. The D gene is left open where the match is weak. Size tells how often a clone was seen (once, few, many) or the class of an expanded clone, and some rows leave it out.

d_gene: -
v_gene: TRBV7-2
len: 14
abundance: -
j_gene: TRBJ1-1
CDR3nt: TGTGCCAGCAGCTTAGGTTGGAAGGACACTGAAGCTTTCTTT
CDR3aa: CASSLGWKDTEAFF

d_gene: TRBD2
v_gene: TRBV20-1
len: 15
abundance: -
j_gene: TRBJ2-3
CDR3nt: TGCAGTGCTAGTAGGCTAGCGGGGGGGTCAGATACGCAGTATTTT
CDR3aa: CSASRLAGGSDTQYF

d_gene: -
v_gene: TRBV10-3
len: 13
abundance: -
j_gene: TRBJ1-2
CDR3nt: TGTGCCATCAATGAGTCACAGCTCTATGGCTACACCTTC
CDR3aa: CAINESQLYGYTF

d_gene: TRBD2
v_gene: TRBV3-1
len: 15
abundance: -
j_gene: TRBJ2-7
CDR3nt: TGTGCCAGCAGCGAGGCTAGCGGGGGGGCCGCCAAGCAGTACTTC
CDR3aa: CASSEASGGAAKQYF

d_gene: -
v_gene: TRBV20-1
len: 13
abundance: few
j_gene: TRBJ1-2
CDR3nt: TGCAGTGCTAGAGAAAGACCAGGGAATGGCTACACCTTC
CDR3aa: CSARERPGNGYTF

d_gene: -
v_gene: TRBV10-3
len: 17
abundance: -
j_gene: TRBJ2-3
CDR3nt: TGTGCCATCAGTGAGCCCCGACTAGGGAGTCTCACAGATACGCAGTATTTT
CDR3aa: CAISEPRLGSLTDTQYF

d_gene: -
v_gene: TRBV5-1
len: 16
abundance: few
j_gene: TRBJ2-3
CDR3nt: TGCGCCAGCAGCAAGGACTACGGAACAAGCACAGATACGCAGTATTTT
CDR3aa: CASSKDYGTSTDTQYF

d_gene: -
v_gene: TRBV7-8
len: 19
abundance: -
j_gene: TRBJ1-2
CDR3nt: TGTGCCAGCAGCTTTCTGTCACGGGGTAGAACCATTTTTAACTATGGCTACACCTTC
CDR3aa: CASSFLSRGRTIFNYGYTF

d_gene: TRBD2
v_gene: TRBV14
len: 17
abundance: -
j_gene: TRBJ2-1
CDR3nt: TGTGCCAGCAGCCAACCCTACCTAGCGGGGGGCTACAATGAGCAGTTCTTC
CDR3aa: CASSQPYLAGGYNEQFF

d_gene: -
v_gene: TRBV4-1
len: 14
abundance: -
j_gene: TRBJ2-1
CDR3nt: TGCGCCAGCAGCCCTCAGTCCCTTACGACAGGGCAGTTCTTC
CDR3aa: CASSPQSLTTGQFF

d_gene: -
v_gene: TRBV9
len: 14
abundance: few
j_gene: TRBJ2-7
CDR3nt: TGTGCCAGCAGCGTAAATCCCAGGGACAACGAGCAGTACTTC
CDR3aa: CASSVNPRDNEQYF

d_gene: -
v_gene: TRBV11-2
len: 16
abundance: -
j_gene: TRBJ1-2
CDR3nt: TGTGCCAGCAGCTTTAGGGGGACGCACGCTAACTATGGCTACACCTTC
CDR3aa: CASSFRGTHANYGYTF

d_gene: TRBD1
v_gene: TRBV2
len: 14
abundance: many
j_gene: TRBJ2-3
CDR3nt: TGTGCCAGCAGTGAGAGGACAGGGGAAGATACGCAGTATTTT
CDR3aa: CASSERTGEDTQYF

d_gene: TRBD2
v_gene: TRBV29-1
len: 15
abundance: -
j_gene: TRBJ2-7
CDR3nt: TGCAGCGCTGGTACCACTAGCGGGGGGACCTACGAGCAGTACTTC
CDR3aa: CSAGTTSGGTYEQYF

d_gene: -
v_gene: TRBV6-2/TRBV6-3
len: 11
abundance: -
j_gene: TRBJ2-5
CDR3nt: TGTGCCAGCGGTCTGGCGGAGACCCAGTACTTC
CDR3aa: CASGLAETQYF

d_gene: -
v_gene: TRBV7-2
len: 16
abundance: -
j_gene: TRBJ2-3
CDR3nt: TGTGCCAGCAGCCACGGAAGTGGGGGGAGCACAGATACGCAGTATTTT
CDR3aa: CASSHGSGGSTDTQYF

d_gene: -
v_gene: TRBV15
len: 15
abundance: -
j_gene: TRBJ1-4
CDR3nt: TGTGCCACCAGCAGTCACCCTGGAACTAATGAAAAACTGTTTTTT
CDR3aa: CATSSHPGTNEKLFF

d_gene: -
v_gene: TRBV6-2/TRBV6-3
len: 17
abundance: -
j_gene: TRBJ2-3
CDR3nt: TGTGCCAGCACCGACGCGGTAGGGCCTAGACCCACAGATACGCAGTATTTT
CDR3aa: CASTDAVGPRPTDTQYF

d_gene: -
v_gene: TRBV6-6
len: 16
abundance: -
j_gene: TRBJ1-2
CDR3nt: TGTGCCAGCAGTTACGCTGAGACAGAGCGGGGCTATGGCTACACCTTC
CDR3aa: CASSYAETERGYGYTF

d_gene: TRBD2
v_gene: TRBV7-2
len: 16
abundance: -
j_gene: TRBJ2-3
CDR3nt: TGTGCCAGCAGCCGACTCAGCGGGGGCGGCACAGATACGCAGTATTTT
CDR3aa: CASSRLSGGGTDTQYF

d_gene: -
v_gene: TRBV12-3/TRBV12-4
len: 12
abundance: -
j_gene: TRBJ1-2
CDR3nt: TGTGCCAGCATTCCGACAGGTGGTGGCTACACCTTC
CDR3aa: CASIPTGGGYTF

d_gene: -
v_gene: TRBV3-1
len: 14
abundance: -
j_gene: TRBJ2-1
CDR3nt: TGTGCCAGCAGCCAAGATCTGATTGTCGATGAGCAGTTCTTC
CDR3aa: CASSQDLIVDEQFF